This T cell receptor (beta chain) emerged from a study of blood T cell repertoires in COVID-19. The data were produced by immunoSEQ multiplex PCR, yet TCRdb's version contains in-frame clones alone and is incomplete. The sample lists 200,000 to 300,000 clones, more than 80% occurring once. Germline-derived CDR1 and CDR2 are LGHNT and FRNRAP. V lost 6 bases and J lost 8, with 10 bases in between. The CDR3 is 11 residues long. The receptor was derived from a human donor in a cohort sampled during active COVID-19. The sequencing input was peripheral blood. The V and J genes are TRBV12-5 and TRBJ1-1, with unresolved D. DNA of the CDR3: TGTGCTAGTGGACCTCGGGGAGAAGCTTTCTTT. Its protein product is CASGPRGEAFF.